Each of the 10 T cell receptor beta chains below was sequenced from the same sample in a study of control samples from healthy donors and cancer patients. Only in-frame clones appear in the TCRdb table, and some are missing; sequencing was by immunoSEQ multiplex PCR. In the table there are about 100,000 clones, more than 85% of which are singletons. Sequenced: blood. These receptors came from a woman in her fifties or sixties in good health.

This chain joins TRBV9 and TRBJ2-2; D ambiguous. The CDR3 totals 11 residues. V was clipped by 2 bases and J by 7 bases, with 3 bases between them. Germline CDR1 is SGDLS and CDR2 is YYNGEE. The CDR3 reads CASSVGGELFF. The CDR3 DNA sequence: TGTGCCAGCAGCGTCGGCGGGGAGCTGTTTTTT. Filled out from reference TRBV9 and TRBJ2-2, the complete variable domain reads DSGVTQTPKHLITATGQRVTLRCSPRSGDLSVYWYQQSLDQGLQFLIQYYNGEERAKGNILERFSAQQFPDLHSELNLSSLELGDSALYFCASSVGGELFFGEGSRLTVL.

The V gene is TRBV5-8, the J gene TRBJ2-2; D is perhaps TRBD1 (6 bases). The CDR3 covers 15 residues. V shed 4 bases and J shed 2 bases, with 12 bases lying between them. Germline V gives CDR1 SGHTS, CDR2 YDEGEE. The CDR3 loop is CASSPTRGNTGELFF. The CDR3 coding sequence is TGTGCCAGCAGCCCTACCAGGGGCAACACCGGGGAGCTGTTTTTT.

The V call is TRBV6-2 or TRBV6-3, the J call TRBJ1-1, with no clear D. This CDR3 has 14 amino acids. V shed 2 bases and J shed 1 base, with 8 bases lying between them. The V gene's germline CDR1 is MNHEY and CDR2 SVGEGT. CDR3 coding DNA: TGTGCCAGCAGTTACGTCCCTTGGAACACTGAAGCTTTCTTT. Protein: CASSYVPWNTEAFF.

This clone was counted a single time. This sequence joins TRBV7-3 and TRBJ2-6, with TRBD1 matching 7 bases. The germline V gene has CDR1 SGHTA and CDR2 FQGTGA. The length of the CDR3 is 15 residues. V dropped 5 bases and J dropped 2; count of bases not matched to a gene: 3. CDR3 sequence: CASSQQGTGANVLTF. DNA of the CDR3: TGTGCCAGCAGCCAACAGGGGACTGGGGCCAACGTCCTGACTTTC.

This chain connects TRBV29-1 to TRBJ2-5; no firm D call. Trimming cost V 4 bases and J 7 bases, with 13 bases left between them. This CDR3 has 12 residues. Germline lookup yields CDR1 SQVTM and CDR2 ANQGSEA. As DNA, the CDR3 is TGCAGCGTTGCGGTCAGCGCCTGGACCCAGTACTTC. Residues: CSVAVSAWTQYF.

The chain uses TRBV5-1 and TRBJ2-3; 12 bases align to TRBD1. V shed 0 bases and J 3 bases; nucleotides not matched to a gene: 5. CDR1 is SGHRS and CDR2 is YFSETQ in the germline V gene. CDR3 length: 17 amino acids. In DNA, the CDR3 is TGCGCCAGCAGCTTGGCGGGGACAGGGGGCGCGACAGATACGCAGTATTTT. This encodes CASSLAGTGGATDTQYF.

The rearrangement links TRBV24-1 to TRBJ1-5; D ambiguous. The V end lost 4 bases, the J end lost 2 bases, and 8 bases lay between the germline ends. CDR3 length: 14 residues. Germline V gene lookup returns CDR1 KGHDR and CDR2 SFDVKD. The CDR3 nucleotides read TGTGCCACCAGTGAGAGCGGGGGCAATCAGCCCCAGCATTTT. Translated, it gives CATSESGGNQPQHF.

The rearrangement uses TRBV15 and TRBJ2-3; D is unclear. Germline V gives CDR1 LNHNV, CDR2 YYDKDF (reference sequence). The CDR3 has 13 amino acids. V was shortened by 3 bases and J by 4 bases, with 8 bases between the two germline ends. CDR3 in DNA: TGTGCCACCAGCAGGTCCCTACCAGATACGCAGTATTTT. Translated: CATSRSLPDTQYF.

In its sample, this clone was seen once. V usage is TRBV6-5 and J usage is TRBJ2-1; 14 bases agree with TRBD2. The V gene end was trimmed by 8 bases and the J gene end by 9 bases; junction bases not matched to a gene: 6. The length of the CDR3 is 14 residues. In germline, CDR1 is MNHEY, CDR2 SVGAGI. Written as DNA, the CDR3 is TGTGCCAGCGGAGGACTAGCGGGGGGCAGTGAGCAGTTCTTC. As protein: CASGGLAGGSEQFF.

This chain links TRBV7-8 with TRBJ2-7, with unresolved D. Germline CDR1 is SGHVS and CDR2 is FQNEAQ. V lost 1 base and J 2 bases, leaving 12 bases between the germline ends. This CDR3 has 15 amino acids. CDR3 protein: CASSLGPIGTYEQYV. The CDR3 DNA sequence: TGTGCCAGCAGCTTAGGTCCGATTGGAACCTACGAGCAGTACGTC.